The rows below give T cell receptor beta chains drawn from one sample of a study of CD8+ T cells in alopecia areata. Sequencing was performed with immunoSEQ multiplex PCR; in TCRdb, only in-frame clones are kept and a portion is missing. Found here are more than 200,000 clones, under 70% of them singletons; the top ten hold 1% to 1.5%. The source material was CD4+ T cells sorted from blood, sampled at week 0. The receptors shown here come from a human donor with alopecia areata. CDR3s include the opening cysteine and the closing phenylalanine or tryptophan. D genes are given only for firm matches. Clone sizes are given selectively: once, few, many, or a class where the clone is expanded.

J: TRBJ2-2
V: TRBV6-5
D: TRBD1
size: -
DNA: TGTGCCAGCAGTCGACAGGGGCAGAACACCGGGGAGCTGTTTTTT
CDR3: CASSRQGQNTGELFF

J: TRBJ2-3
V: TRBV30
D: -
size: -
DNA: TGTGCCTGGAAGAAGGATTGGAGGGACACAGATACGCAGTATTTT
CDR3: CAWKKDWRDTDTQYF

J: TRBJ1-1
V: TRBV7-2
D: -
size: -
DNA: TGTGCCACCAGCCTTTGGGGTAACACTGAAGCTTTCTTT
CDR3: CATSLWGNTEAFF

J: TRBJ2-3
V: TRBV7-3
D: -
size: -
DNA: TGTGCCAGCAGCTTAACTGGCACAGATACGCAGTATTTT
CDR3: CASSLTGTDTQYF

J: TRBJ2-7
V: TRBV6-5
D: -
size: -
DNA: TGTGCCAGCAGTTACTCATCTCTTCCCTACGAGCAGTACTTC
CDR3: CASSYSSLPYEQYF

J: TRBJ2-7
V: TRBV7-8
D: -
size: -
DNA: TGTGCCAGCAGCTTAGGACGGAGCTACGAGCAGTACTTC
CDR3: CASSLGRSYEQYF

J: TRBJ1-6
V: TRBV6-5
D: -
size: -
DNA: TGTGCCAGCAGTTACTCGAGGGCGACGGGGAATTCACCCCTCCACTTT
CDR3: CASSYSRATGNSPLHF

J: TRBJ2-3
V: TRBV30
D: -
size: -
DNA: TGTGCCTGGAGTAGGGAGTTAGGCACAGATACGCAGTATTTT
CDR3: CAWSRELGTDTQYF

J: TRBJ2-5
V: TRBV25-1
D: -
size: -
DNA: TGTGCCAGCAGTCCCCCGGCGAGGCTGGGGGAGACCCAGTACTTC
CDR3: CASSPPARLGETQYF

J: TRBJ2-3
V: TRBV29-1
D: TRBD1
size: -
DNA: TGCAGCGTAAGACAGGGGCGCACAGATACGCAGTATTTT
CDR3: CSVRQGRTDTQYF

J: TRBJ2-1
V: TRBV30
D: TRBD1
size: -
DNA: TGTGCCTCAAACGGGGACAGGCTGACTTACAATGAGCAGTTCTTC
CDR3: CASNGDRLTYNEQFF

J: TRBJ2-3
V: TRBV9
D: -
size: -
DNA: TGTGCCAGCAGCGTAGAAATCGGCAATACGCAGTATTTT
CDR3: CASSVEIGNTQYF

J: TRBJ2-1
V: TRBV7-8
D: TRBD2
size: few
DNA: TGTGCCAGCAGCTTTAGGACTAGCGGGGGGAATGAGCAGTTCTTC
CDR3: CASSFRTSGGNEQFF

J: TRBJ2-2
V: TRBV14
D: -
size: few
DNA: TGTGCCAGCAGCCGGAAACAGGGCGGGGAGCTGTTTTTT
CDR3: CASSRKQGGELFF

J: TRBJ1-4
V: TRBV29-1
D: -
size: few
DNA: TGCAGCGTTGTATTGAGGGGAGGTGAAAAACTGTTTTTT
CDR3: CSVVLRGGEKLFF

J: TRBJ1-2
V: TRBV30
D: -
size: -
DNA: TGTGCCTGGATGAACGACTATGGCTACACCTTC
CDR3: CAWMNDYGYTF

J: TRBJ1-1
V: TRBV30
D: TRBD1
size: -
DNA: TGTGCCTGGAGTGTGTGGGACAGGGCCACTGAAGCTTTCTTT
CDR3: CAWSVWDRATEAFF

J: TRBJ1-2
V: TRBV7-9
D: -
size: -
DNA: TGTGCCAGCAGCCCGACCCCACTTGACTATGGCTACACCTTC
CDR3: CASSPTPLDYGYTF

J: TRBJ1-6
V: TRBV30
D: -
size: -
DNA: TGTGCCTGGAGTTCCCCGGCCCTAGGGGATTCACCCCTCCACTTT
CDR3: CAWSSPALGDSPLHF

J: TRBJ2-1
V: TRBV29-1
D: -
size: -
DNA: TGCAGCGTTGTACGACAGGAACCCTACAATGAGCAGTTCTTC
CDR3: CSVVRQEPYNEQFF

J: TRBJ2-1
V: TRBV29-1
D: -
size: few
DNA: TGCAGCGTGAGGGGGACCTTGAGCCATGAGCAGTTCTTC
CDR3: CSVRGTLSHEQFF

J: TRBJ2-7
V: TRBV5-6
D: -
size: -
DNA: TGTGCCAGCAGCTTGGTAGGGGCGAACTCCTACGAGCAGTACTTC
CDR3: CASSLVGANSYEQYF

J: TRBJ2-5
V: TRBV27
D: -
size: -
DNA: TGTGCCAGCAGTTTATCAGGAGCCAAAGAGACCCAGTACTTC
CDR3: CASSLSGAKETQYF

J: TRBJ2-5
V: TRBV4-3
D: TRBD2
size: few
DNA: TGCGCCAGCAGCCAAGCCCCGGTCACTAGCGGGGGGGAGACCCAGTACTTC
CDR3: CASSQAPVTSGGETQYF

J: TRBJ2-3
V: TRBV7-8
D: -
size: few
DNA: TGTGCCAGCAGCCCAACTACGGATACGCAGTATTTT
CDR3: CASSPTTDTQYF

J: TRBJ2-7
V: TRBV5-1
D: TRBD1
size: -
DNA: TGCGCCAGCAGCTGGACAGGGGGAGAGTCCTACGAGCAGTACTTC
CDR3: CASSWTGGESYEQYF

J: TRBJ1-6
V: TRBV6-1
D: -
size: -
DNA: TGTGCCAGCAGTGAAATCCCATCACCCCTCCACTTT
CDR3: CASSEIPSPLHF

J: TRBJ2-7
V: TRBV29-1
D: TRBD1
size: few
DNA: TGCAGCGTGTCCGGGACAGCCGAACAGTACTTC
CDR3: CSVSGTAEQYF

J: TRBJ2-5
V: TRBV5-6
D: -
size: once
DNA: TGTGCCAGCAGCCTGAGCGGGGAGACCCAGTACTTC
CDR3: CASSLSGETQYF

J: TRBJ2-7
V: TRBV6-5
D: TRBD1
size: -
DNA: TGTGCCAGCAGACGGGACAGGCTCTCCTACGAGCAGTACTTC
CDR3: CASRRDRLSYEQYF

J: TRBJ2-7
V: TRBV29-1
D: TRBD1
size: -
DNA: TGCAGCGGCGGACAGGGGGCGAGGTCCTACGAGCAGTACTTC
CDR3: CSGGQGARSYEQYF

J: TRBJ2-7
V: TRBV7-2
D: TRBD2
size: -
DNA: TGTGCCAGCAGCCAGAGACTAGCGGGGGTCGCATCCTACGAGCAGTACTTC
CDR3: CASSQRLAGVASYEQYF

J: TRBJ2-4
V: TRBV5-1
D: -
size: -
DNA: TGCGCCAGCAGCGAGGGGGCGGGATCCAAAAACATTCAGTACTTC
CDR3: CASSEGAGSKNIQYF

J: TRBJ1-1
V: TRBV30
D: TRBD1
size: -
DNA: TGTGCCAGACAGGGGGCCCTGAACACTGAAGCTTTCTTT
CDR3: CARQGALNTEAFF

J: TRBJ2-1
V: TRBV5-6
D: TRBD2
size: -
DNA: TGTGCCAGCAGCTTCATAGCGGGGGCCTACAATGAGCAGTTCTTC
CDR3: CASSFIAGAYNEQFF

J: TRBJ1-6
V: TRBV30
D: TRBD1
size: -
DNA: TGTGCCTGGAACGACAGGGGTCATTCACCCCTCCACTTT
CDR3: CAWNDRGHSPLHF

J: TRBJ1-1
V: TRBV7-3
D: -
size: -
DNA: TGTGCCAGCAGCCCCACAGGGAACGCTGAAGCTTTCTTT
CDR3: CASSPTGNAEAFF

J: TRBJ1-1
V: TRBV29-1
D: -
size: -
DNA: TGCAGCGTTAGACCCCTAGGGAGAACTGAAGCTTTCTTT
CDR3: CSVRPLGRTEAFF

J: TRBJ2-3
V: TRBV4-1
D: TRBD2
size: many
DNA: TGCGCCAGCAGCCAAATCGGGACTAGCGGGGGGCGAACAGATACGCAGTATTTT
CDR3: CASSQIGTSGGRTDTQYF

J: TRBJ2-7
V: TRBV29-1
D: TRBD2
size: -
DNA: TGCAGCGTTGTCAGAACTAGCGGCTCCTACGAGCAGTACTTC
CDR3: CSVVRTSGSYEQYF

J: TRBJ1-2
V: TRBV7-2
D: TRBD1
size: -
DNA: TGTGCCAGCAGCTTAGGGACAGGCGGCTATGGCTACACCTTC
CDR3: CASSLGTGGYGYTF

J: TRBJ1-2
V: TRBV5-6
D: -
size: -
DNA: TGTGCCAGCAGCTTGGAGGGCGCAGGCCATGGCTACACCTTC
CDR3: CASSLEGAGHGYTF

J: TRBJ2-5
V: TRBV14
D: TRBD1
size: few
DNA: TGTGCCAGCAGTCAACCTGGGACAGGGGGTGAGACCCAGTACTTC
CDR3: CASSQPGTGGETQYF

J: TRBJ2-5
V: TRBV15
D: TRBD2
size: many
DNA: TGTGCCACCAGCAGAGATGGAATTACTAGCGGGAGGTCCCAGTACTTC
CDR3: CATSRDGITSGRSQYF

J: TRBJ2-4
V: TRBV29-1
D: -
size: -
DNA: TGCAGCGTTGCGGGCTCTGCCAAAAACATTCAGTACTTC
CDR3: CSVAGSAKNIQYF

J: TRBJ2-5
V: TRBV13
D: -
size: -
DNA: TGTGCCAGCAGCTCAGGGGGAGGTCCGGGAGAGACCCAGTACTTC
CDR3: CASSSGGGPGETQYF

J: TRBJ1-1
V: TRBV7-9
D: -
size: -
DNA: TGTGCCAGCAGCTTAGTCAAGAACACTGAAGCTTTCTTT
CDR3: CASSLVKNTEAFF

J: TRBJ2-7
V: TRBV30
D: -
size: -
DNA: TGTGCCTGGGGCCCCTCCGCCTACGAGCAGTACTTC
CDR3: CAWGPSAYEQYF

J: TRBJ2-5
V: TRBV7-6
D: -
size: -
DNA: TGTGCCAGCAGCCCGGCCGGACGGCAAGAGACCCAGTACTTC
CDR3: CASSPAGRQETQYF

J: TRBJ2-3
V: TRBV9
D: -
size: -
DNA: TGTGCCAGCAGCGTAGTTGCGGACTACTCAGATACGCAGTATTTT
CDR3: CASSVVADYSDTQYF

J: TRBJ2-7
V: TRBV2
D: TRBD1
size: -
DNA: TGTGCCAGCAGTGAACAGGGGGCAATGTACGAGCAGTACTTC
CDR3: CASSEQGAMYEQYF

J: TRBJ2-2
V: TRBV6-5
D: -
size: -
DNA: TGTGCCAGCAGTTACGTCGGGGTGGGCGGGGAGCTGTTTTTT
CDR3: CASSYVGVGGELFF

J: TRBJ1-5
V: TRBV30
D: TRBD1
size: once
DNA: TGTGCCTGGACCCGACAGGGAGGTAGCAATCAGCCCCAGCATTTT
CDR3: CAWTRQGGSNQPQHF

J: TRBJ1-6
V: TRBV7-2
D: TRBD1
size: -
DNA: TGTGCCAGCAGCTCCGGGACAGGGGCGTCACCCCTCCACTTT
CDR3: CASSSGTGASPLHF

J: TRBJ1-5
V: TRBV6-6
D: TRBD1
size: few
DNA: TGTGCCAGCAGAAAACAGGGGAGCAATCAGCCCCAGCATTTT
CDR3: CASRKQGSNQPQHF

J: TRBJ2-5
V: TRBV2
D: -
size: -
DNA: TGTGCCACCTCACAGCGGGAGACCCAGTACTTC
CDR3: CATSQRETQYF

J: TRBJ1-1
V: TRBV6-5
D: TRBD1
size: few
DNA: TGTGCCAGCAGTTCCATACAGGGGATGAACACTGAAGCTTTCTTT
CDR3: CASSSIQGMNTEAFF